This passage covers 14 T cell receptor beta chains from one sample sequenced in a study of vaccination and CD4 T cells after COVID-19. Oncomine TCR Beta short-read sequencing was applied to DNA from cultured CD4+ T cells. TCRdb passed the PCR reads through MiXCR, listing each CDR3 protein once. This table has around 15,000 distinct CDR3 sequences, around 40% appearing once. These TCRs' antigens remain unknown. Specified treatment: approximately nine-day PBMC culture with coronavirus spike peptide pools or control peptides (ViraFEST assay). Here the sequenced sample was CD4+ T cells from blood, cultured in vitro, taken before SARS-CoV-2 vaccination. The receptors were gathered from a human donor who received a COVID-19 vaccine.

The V gene is TRBV7-9, the J gene TRBJ1-4; the match to TRBD1 covers 9 bases. The CDR3 has 17 amino acids. The germline CDR1 and CDR2 sequences are SEHNR and FQNEAQ (reference sequence). J was trimmed by 5 bases and V by 5 bases; bases with no gene match: 12. The DNA of the CDR3 is TGTGCCAGCAGCCCCCGGGGGGCCGGGACAGGGAATGAAAAACTGTTTTTT. It is translated as CASSPRGAGTGNEKLFF.

This sequence joins TRBV7-2 and TRBJ1-6, with D possibly being TRBD1 (6 bases). V was pared by 5 bases and J by 10 bases, with 15 bases between. This CDR3 region has 14 residues. Germline V gene sequence: CDR1 SGHTA, CDR2 FQGNSA. CDR3 sequence: CASSPGTSPSPLHF. DNA of the CDR3: TGTGCCAGCAGCCCCGGGACATCTCCATCACCCCTCCACTTT.

In its sample, this clonotype was seen a few times. The chain has TRBV7-8 and TRBJ1-1; no firm D call. Germline CDR1 reads SGHVS; CDR2 reads FQNEAQ. Between the trimmed V and J ends, which lost 5 bases and 5 bases, there was a span of 12 bases. The CDR3 has 13 amino acids. CDR3 in amino acids: CASSTLSGTEAFF. Written as DNA, the CDR3 is TGTGCCAGCAGCACCCTTTCCGGGACTGAAGCTTTCTTT.

The CDR3 spells CASSEDRDGYTF. For the CDR3, the DNA is TGTGCCAGCAGTGAAGACAGGGATGGCTACACCTTC. This chain joins TRBV2 and TRBJ1-2; D perhaps matches TRBD1 (6 bases). V was shortened by 1 base and J by 6 bases, with 6 bases between the two germline ends. Germline assignment: CDR1 SNHLY and CDR2 FYNNEI. The CDR3 length is 12 residues.

The gene calls are TRBV30 and TRBJ1-2, with 7 positions matching TRBD1. V was clipped by 2 bases and J by 8 bases; unmatched bases: 8. Germline loops: CDR1 GTSNPN, CDR2 SVGIG (reference sequence). This CDR3 spans 13 amino acids. The CDR3 reads CAWSPQGVEGYTF. CDR3 coding DNA: TGTGCCTGGAGTCCGCAGGGGGTGGAAGGCTACACCTTC.

The CDR3 reads CASSRIRTGQGNYGYTF. In nucleotides, the CDR3 is TGTGCCAGCAGTCGAATACGGACGGGACAGGGAAACTATGGCTACACCTTC. The chain combines TRBV2 with TRBJ1-2, with 9 bases aligning to TRBD1. Germline values: CDR1 SNHLY, CDR2 FYNNEI. V shed 5 bases and J 2 bases; nucleotides not matched to a gene: 12. This CDR3 spans 17 amino acids.

The rearrangement links TRBV12-3 or TRBV12-4 to TRBJ1-1; the D is unclear. V was trimmed by 4 bases and J by 5 bases, leaving 11 bases between them. This CDR3 has 13 amino acids. The CDR3 is CASSWGSNTEAFF. CDR3 nucleotides: TGTGCCAGCAGTTGGGGATCAAATACTGAAGCTTTCTTT.

There are a few counts of this clonotype. The chain combines TRBV5-4 with TRBJ2-5; TRBD1 matches at 8 bases. Germline V gene lookup returns CDR1 SGHNT and CDR2 YYREEE (reference sequence). V trimming: 0 bases; J trimming: 5 bases; junction bases outside the gene matches: 12. The CDR3 runs 17 residues. The CDR3 region has the DNA TGTGCCAGCAGCTTGGCCATCGGCAGGGGGCCGAGGGAGACCCAGTACTTC. This sequence encodes CASSLAIGRGPRETQYF.

J is TRBJ1-5 and V is TRBV2; 8 bases match TRBD1. J gave up 10 bases and V 3 bases, and 8 bases lay outside the gene matches. The CDR3 consists of 14 residues. The V gene's germline CDR1 is SNHLY and CDR2 FYNNEI. The CDR3 DNA is TGTGCCAGCAGTGACGGGGGACAGGCCGGACCCCAGCATTTT. It yields the protein CASSDGGQAGPQHF.

The V and J genes are TRBV2 and TRBJ2-1, with TRBD2 matching 10 bases. With 4 bases clipped from V and 9 bases from J, the junction kept 3 bases outside the gene matches. This CDR3 is built from 13 residues. Germline CDR1 is SNHLY and CDR2 is FYNNEI. Here the CDR3 reads CASSVASGGEQFF. CDR3 in DNA: TGTGCCAGCAGTGTGGCTAGCGGGGGTGAGCAGTTCTTC.

This clonotype has more than one count but fewer than ten. The chain combines TRBV12-3 or TRBV12-4 with TRBJ2-5; 10 bases line up with TRBD1. The CDR3 is 15 residues long. V lost 6 bases, J lost 10 bases, and 14 bases stayed unmatched. The CDR3 nucleotides are TGTGCCAGCAGCTCCACCGGACAGGGGGGGCTTGGCCAGTACTTC. Its protein is CASSSTGQGGLGQYF.

This clonotype has only a few counts. The CDR3 DNA sequence: TGCAGTGCTGAGGGCCCGGGGAACACCATATATTTT. It is translated as CSAEGPGNTIYF. This chain joins TRBV20-1 and TRBJ1-3, with unresolved D. The CDR3 sequence is 12 residues long. Germline V gene data show CDR1 as DFQATT and CDR2 as SNEGSKA (reference sequence). Trimming pared 5 bases from V and 7 bases from J, leaving 12 bases between.

The V call is TRBV9, the J call TRBJ2-5; D not certain. This CDR3 is built from 9 residues. Trimming stripped 3 bases from V and 13 bases from J, with 7 bases between. Germline CDR1 reads SGDLS; CDR2 reads YYNGEE. CDR3 DNA sequence: TGTGCCAGCAGCGCACCTCGGTACTTC. This translates into CASSAPRYF.

V is TRBV7-9 and J is TRBJ1-5; D gene unclear. Trimming cost V 1 base and J 3 bases, with 7 bases left between them. CDR3 size: 14 residues. Germline V gives CDR1 SEHNR, CDR2 FQNEAQ (reference sequence). CDR3 residues: CASSLGGVNQPQHF. CDR3 bases: TGTGCCAGCAGCTTAGGGGGAGTCAATCAGCCCCAGCATTTT.